The 4 T cell receptor beta chains below come from one sample, sequenced in a study of regulatory T cells in long-lasting Graves disease. This sample's time point: newly diagnosed GD, antithyroid drugs for less than 3 months. Isolated PBMC RNA provided the starting material for the TCR library. Arm-PCR of CDR3 regions with iRepertoire HTBI primers generated TCR beta libraries. A single record per CDR3 protein comes from TCRdb applying MiXCR to the multiplex PCR reads. This sample has about 400,000 distinct CDR3 sequences; 15% to 17% occur once, and the top ten carry 22%. Sample: peripheral blood mononuclear cells (PBMCs), taken at new diagnosis, from a patient treated with antithyroid drugs. Receptor source: a female donor with Graves disease.

In this sample, this clonotype turned up many times. This chain joins TRBV6-2 or TRBV6-3 and TRBJ2-7; 14 bases are shared with TRBD2. This CDR3 spans 15 amino acids. Per the germline V gene, CDR1 is MNHEY and CDR2 is SVGEGT. Germline trimming cut 6 bases from V and 5 bases from J; bases unmatched to any gene: 6. The CDR3 nucleotides read TGTGCCAGCAGAGGGACTAGCGGGAGAACCCACGAGCAGTACTTC. This encodes CASRGTSGRTHEQYF.

V is TRBV13 and J is TRBJ2-1, with 8 bases aligning to TRBD2. The germline gives CDR1 PRHDT, CDR2 FYEKMQ (reference sequence). CDR3 length: 18 residues. After removal of 5 bases from V and 0 bases from J, the junction contained 12 bases not matched to a gene. CDR3 in amino acids: CASSVSGTRESSYNEQFF. CDR3 DNA: TGTGCCAGCAGCGTATCCGGGACTAGGGAAAGCTCCTACAATGAGCAGTTCTTC. The full variable domain, rest sourced from reference TRBV13 and TRBJ2-1, is AAGVIQSPRHLIKEKRETATLKCYPIPRHDTVYWYQQGPGQDPQFLISFYEKMQSDKGSIPDRFSAQQFSDYHSELNMSSLELGDSALYFCASSVSGTRESSYNEQFFGPGTRLTVL.

This clonotype was counted many times. The CDR3: CASSAQGEYGELFF. The CDR3, as DNA: TGTGCCAGCAGTGCTCAGGGGGAATACGGGGAGCTGTTTTTT. The rearrangement uses TRBV2 and TRBJ2-2, with 7 bases aligning to TRBD1. Germline values: CDR1 SNHLY, CDR2 FYNNEI. The CDR3 contains 14 residues. The V segment lost 4 bases and the J segment 7 bases; nucleotides outside the gene matches: 6.

V and J are TRBV7-2 and TRBJ1-5, with D possibly TRBD1 on 5 matching bases. With 1 base removed from V and 6 bases from J, the gap between germline ends came to 16 bases. The CDR3 loop spans 16 amino acids. Germline lookup yields CDR1 SGHTA and CDR2 FQGNSA. DNA of the CDR3: TGTGCCAGCAGCTTAGGGATTAGGGGAGAGGGTCAGCCCCAGCATTTT. Protein sequence: CASSLGIRGEGQPQHF.